This T cell receptor (beta chain) emerged from a study of cytomegalovirus exposure and HLA in healthy donors. Whereas donors were nominally healthy upon sampling, unrecorded immune exposures were probable. Overall study findings and caveats: Most TCR sequences were uncommon, yet certain public TCRs appeared in many donors. Prediction of most subjects' HLA-A and HLA-B alleles by TCR beta sequences was reportedly accurate. Clonal expansion, a later analysis showed, was greater in HLA-associated TCR beta chains than in equally common others.

PCR amplification relied on 60 Vbeta primers (plus 13 Jbeta primers). The data were produced by immunoSEQ multiplex PCR, yet TCRdb's version contains in-frame clones alone and is incomplete. The sample shows 300,000 or so clones, roughly four fifths of them seen only once. About this clone: Its antigen is currently unknown.

The source is a woman in her thirties or forties in good health and CMV-seropositive. The specimen was PBMCs.

In DNA, the CDR3 is TGTGCCAGCAGTTTAGCCGGGACTAGGACGTACGAGCAGTACTTC. This encodes CASSLAGTRTYEQYF. The chain has TRBV28 and TRBJ2-7; 8 bases align to TRBD2. This CDR3 spans 15 amino acids. V lost 2 bases, J lost 4 bases, and 7 bases stayed unmatched. Germline CDR1 and CDR2: MDHEN and SYDVKM. The whole variable domain, remainder taken from reference TRBV28 and TRBJ2-7, is DVKVTQSSRYLVKRTGEKVFLECVQDMDHENMFWYRQDPGLGLRLIYFSYDVKMKEKGDIPEGYSVSREKKERFSLILESASTNQTSMYLCASSLAGTRTYEQYFGPGTRLTVT.